This TCR beta chain was recovered during a study of T cell changes during pregnancy in multiple sclerosis. Using immunoSEQ multiplex PCR, the repertoire was profiled, and TCRdb retains in-frame clones only, with some absent. The sample carries tens of thousands of clones, 93% recorded once. Looked up from germline, CDR1 is ENHRY and CDR2 is SYGVKD. The CDR3 has 17 residues. V was pared by 4 bases and J by 0 bases, with 16 bases between. The sequence was collected from a female donor with multiple sclerosis, enrolled in a pregnancy study. V gene TRBV10-3 combines with J gene TRBJ1-3; D not certain. This material consisted of peripheral blood, taken in the second trimester of pregnancy. The CDR3: CAISGPESPSSGNTIYF. The DNA for the CDR3 is TGTGCCATCAGTGGCCCTGAAAGCCCGAGCTCTGGAAACACCATATATTTT.